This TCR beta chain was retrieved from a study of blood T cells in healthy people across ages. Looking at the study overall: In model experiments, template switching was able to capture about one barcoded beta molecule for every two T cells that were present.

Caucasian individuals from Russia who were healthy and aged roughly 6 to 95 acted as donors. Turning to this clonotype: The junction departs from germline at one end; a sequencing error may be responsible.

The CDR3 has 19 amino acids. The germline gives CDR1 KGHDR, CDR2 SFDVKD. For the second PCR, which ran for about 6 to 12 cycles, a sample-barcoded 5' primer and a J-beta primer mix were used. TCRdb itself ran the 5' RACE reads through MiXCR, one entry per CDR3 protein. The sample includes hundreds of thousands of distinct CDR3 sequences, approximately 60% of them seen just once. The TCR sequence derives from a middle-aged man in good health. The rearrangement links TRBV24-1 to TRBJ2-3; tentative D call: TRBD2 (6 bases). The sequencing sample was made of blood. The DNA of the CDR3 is TGTGCCACCAGTGATTATGGAGGGTCAAGCGATCGGCGCACAGGTACGCAGTATTTT. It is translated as CATSDYGGSSDRRTGTQYF.